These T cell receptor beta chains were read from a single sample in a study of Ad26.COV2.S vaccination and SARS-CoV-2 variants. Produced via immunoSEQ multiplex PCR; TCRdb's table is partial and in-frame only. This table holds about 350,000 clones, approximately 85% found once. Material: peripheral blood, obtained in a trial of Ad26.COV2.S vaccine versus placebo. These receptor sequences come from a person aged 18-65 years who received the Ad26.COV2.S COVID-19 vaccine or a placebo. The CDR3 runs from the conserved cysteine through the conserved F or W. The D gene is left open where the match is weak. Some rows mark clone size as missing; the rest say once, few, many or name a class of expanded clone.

CASSQGGLAGGNTGELFF TGCGCCAGCAGCCAGGGAGGACTAGCGGGAGGGAACACCGGGGAGCTGTTTTTT 18 TRBJ2-2 - TRBD2 TRBV4-3
CASSLGASGTAYTDTQYF TGTGCCAGCAGCCTGGGGGCTAGCGGGACCGCCTACACAGATACGCAGTATTTT 18 TRBJ2-3 - TRBD2 TRBV11-2
CASSYSIPRGGDGYTF TGTGCCAGCAGTTACTCGATTCCGAGGGGTGGCGATGGCTACACCTTC 16 TRBJ1-2 many - TRBV6-5
CASSGGLAGGYNEQFF TGTGCCAGCAGCGGCGGGCTGGCGGGGGGATACAATGAGCAGTTCTTC 16 TRBJ2-1 once TRBD2 TRBV5-4
CASSSDRVFF TGTGCCAGCAGTTCCGACAGGGTATTCTTC 10 TRBJ2-1 - TRBD1 TRBV28
CASSVSLDIDEQFF TGTGCCAGCAGCGTTTCACTAGATATAGATGAGCAGTTCTTC 14 TRBJ2-1 - - TRBV9
CASSPTTKGGLMYF TGTGCCAGCTCACCTACGACAAAGGGGGGGTTAATGTACTTC 14 TRBJ2-7 - - TRBV18
CAISDRTRSNTGELFF TGTGCCATCAGTGATAGGACTAGGTCGAACACCGGGGAGCTGTTTTTT 16 TRBJ2-2 - TRBD2 TRBV10-3
CAWVRAGGETQYF TGTGCCTGGGTTAGGGCGGGAGGAGAGACCCAGTACTTC 13 TRBJ2-5 - TRBD2 TRBV30
CAISRDQETQYF TGTGCCATTTCCCGGGACCAAGAGACCCAGTACTTC 12 TRBJ2-5 once - TRBV10-3
CASSPDSSSYEQYF TGTGCCAGTAGCCCGGACAGTAGCTCCTACGAGCAGTACTTC 14 TRBJ2-7 - - TRBV19
CASRRQGAQSDTQYF TGTGCCAGTAGGAGACAGGGGGCGCAATCAGATACGCAGTATTTT 15 TRBJ2-3 - TRBD1 TRBV19
CASSSRGELFF TGTGCCAGCAGCTCGAGGGGGGAGCTGTTTTTT 11 TRBJ2-2 - - TRBV7-2
CASSLQMNTEAFF TGTGCCAGCAGCTTACAAATGAACACTGAAGCTTTCTTT 13 TRBJ1-1 - - TRBV5-4
CASSSNEVYEQYF TGTGCCAGCAGCTCCAATGAGGTGTACGAGCAGTACTTC 13 TRBJ2-7 - - TRBV7-9
CASNVANYGYTF TGTGCCAGCAACGTAGCTAACTATGGCTACACCTTC 12 TRBJ1-2 - - TRBV2
CASSIGTKNQETQYF TGTGCCAGCAGCATCGGGACTAAGAACCAAGAGACCCAGTACTTC 15 TRBJ2-5 once TRBD2 TRBV9
CASSLDVGGSSYNEQFF TGCGCCAGCAGCTTGGACGTAGGGGGGAGCTCCTACAATGAGCAGTTCTTC 17 TRBJ2-1 - - TRBV5-1
CASSLGQGDTEAFF TGTGCCAGCAGCTTAGGCCAGGGGGACACTGAAGCTTTCTTT 14 TRBJ1-1 - TRBD1 TRBV7-4